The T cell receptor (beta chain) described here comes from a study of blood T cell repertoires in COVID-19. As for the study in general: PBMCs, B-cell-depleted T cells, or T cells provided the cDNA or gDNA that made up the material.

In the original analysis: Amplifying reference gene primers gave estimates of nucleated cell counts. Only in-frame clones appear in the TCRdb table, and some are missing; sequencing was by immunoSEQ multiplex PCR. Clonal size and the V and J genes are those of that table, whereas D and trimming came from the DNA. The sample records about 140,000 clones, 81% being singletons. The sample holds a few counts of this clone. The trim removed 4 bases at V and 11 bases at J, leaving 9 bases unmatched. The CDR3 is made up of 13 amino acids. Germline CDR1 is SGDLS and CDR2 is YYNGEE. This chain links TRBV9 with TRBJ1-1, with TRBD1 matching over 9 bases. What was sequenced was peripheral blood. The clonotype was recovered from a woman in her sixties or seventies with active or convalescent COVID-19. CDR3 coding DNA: TGTGCCAGCAGCCCTATACAGGGGGCCATGGCTTTCTTT. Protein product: CASSPIQGAMAFF.